This TCR beta chain was sequenced during a study of blood T cell repertoires in COVID-19. The overall study: Both acute and convalescent COVID-19 samples were obtained from the United States, Italy and Spain. The analysed material was cDNA or gDNA that came from T cells, B-cell-depleted T cells, or PBMCs.

Per the germline V gene, CDR1 is LGHNA and CDR2 is YSLEER. V was pared by 3 bases and J by 4 bases, with 12 bases between. This CDR3 is built from 15 residues. Per the original methods: Amplification with reference gene primers provided the estimates of nucleated cell counts. Some clones are missing from TCRdb's copy, which holds only in-frame ones; the method was immunoSEQ multiplex PCR. V and J calls and clone size are copied from that table; D and trimming were computed from the DNA. The sample lists roughly 260,000 clones; around nine tenths were seen once. The receptor's source is a man between 35 and 55 years old who had recovered from COVID-19. Sequenced: peripheral blood. The rearrangement joins TRBV4-3 to TRBJ1-4; D is perhaps TRBD1 (6 bases). In DNA, the CDR3 is TGCGCCAGCAGCCACATGGACAGAGATAATGAAAAACTGTTTTTT. This encodes CASSHMDRDNEKLFF.